Given below is one T cell receptor (beta chain) in context. What it binds is unknown. The germline gives CDR1 MNHEY, CDR2 SVGAGI. V lost 4 bases and J lost 3, with 10 bases in between. The CDR3 covers 13 residues. These data belong to a study of T cell responses to AZD1222 COVID-19 vaccine. Findings and limits, study-wide: Spike-specific TCR breadth and depth both grew after two AZD1222 doses. None of the repertoires were sampled until the peak T cell response had passed. Baseline seropositivity occurred in only a handful of AZD1222 recipients. Donors, mostly white British, included more females; clonal diversity was possibly underestimated.

Data came from immunoSEQ multiplex PCR; TCRdb stores just in-frame clones and leaves some out. The sample has approximately 190,000 clones, 85% to 95% seen once; the top ten hold 9.2%. Sequences were derived from peripheral blood, sampled on day 0 of AZD1222 vaccination. This sequence was found in an adult in good health. This chain uses TRBV6-5 with TRBJ2-7; D is uncertain. CDR3 loop: CASSWPPGYEQYF. DNA of the CDR3: TGTGCCAGCAGTTGGCCCCCTGGCTACGAGCAGTACTTC.